The next 27 T cell receptor beta chains were all read from a single sample in a study of chemoradiotherapy in HPV16-positive cancers. TCRdb's table, derived via immunoSEQ multiplex PCR, lists solely in-frame clones and lacks some. Of approximately 9,000 clones in the sample, 65% to 75% were seen once. The sequences come from tumor tissue, collected from a patient who underwent chemoradiotherapy. All receptors derive from a human donor with HPV-associated anogenital cancer.

By share, this clone counts as medium-sized. This chain links TRBV19 with TRBJ2-3; D is uncertain. Germline V CDR1 and CDR2: LNHDA, SQIVND (reference sequence). V lost 4 bases and J lost 4, with 6 bases in between. CDR3 length: 12 residues. CDR3 sequence (DNA): TGTGCCAGTAGTACCCACGCAGATACGCAGTATTTT. It codes for CASSTHADTQYF.

This clone was detected a few times. The chain couples TRBV28 to TRBJ1-2; D is undetermined. The CDR3 covers 10 residues. Germline CDR1 MDHEN, CDR2 SYDVKM. V gave up 8 bases and J gave up 3 bases, with 4 bases separating them. CDR3 DNA sequence: TGTGCCAGCGGGGACTATGGCTACACCTTC. Its translation is CASGDYGYTF.

The chain is built from TRBV11-2 and TRBJ2-1; a weak D match, TRBD1 (5 bases). Germline values: CDR1 SGHAT, CDR2 FQNNGV. CDR3 length equals 16 residues. V gave up 0 bases and J gave up 4 bases, with 13 bases separating them. The CDR3 bases are TGTGCCAGCAGCTTAGACATACAGGCGAGTTACAATGAGCAGTTCTTC. This translates into CASSLDIQASYNEQFF.

The genes are TRBV5-6 and TRBJ1-1; no clear D gene. CDR3 length: 14 residues. Germline CDR1 reads SGHDT; CDR2 reads YYEEEE. Trimming pared 0 bases from V and 0 bases from J, leaving 6 bases between. CDR3 nucleotide sequence: TGTGCCAGCAGCTTGGAGGGTATGAACACTGAAGCTTTCTTT. It yields the protein CASSLEGMNTEAFF. Complete variable domain (other parts from reference TRBV5-6 and TRBJ1-1): DAGVTQSPTHLIKTRGQQVTLRCSPKSGHDTVSWYQQALGQGPQFIFQYYEEEERQRGNFPDRFSGHQFPNYSSELNVNALLLGDSALYLCASSLEGMNTEAFFGQGTRLTVV.

This chain connects TRBV5-4 to TRBJ1-2; 12 bases agree with TRBD1. V was pared by 3 bases and J by 6 bases, with 3 bases of the junction left unmatched. Germline V gives CDR1 SGHNT, CDR2 YYREEE (reference sequence). The CDR3 covers 14 residues. For the CDR3, the DNA is TGTGCCAGCAGCTGGGGGACAGGGGGCGATGGCTACACCTTC. Residues: CASSWGTGGDGYTF.

This clone has just a few counts. The CDR3: CASSPRDRYTDTQYF. CDR3 DNA sequence: TGTGCCAGCAGCCCCCGGGACAGGTATACAGATACGCAGTATTTT. This chain joins TRBV4-2 and TRBJ2-3; 8 bases map to TRBD1. The CDR3 consists of 15 residues. V lost 4 bases to trimming and J lost 3 bases; unmatched junction nucleotides: 6. CDR1 is LGHNA, CDR2 YNFKEQ, per germline.

J is TRBJ2-3 and V is TRBV30; 13 bases are a match to TRBD2. From germline, CDR1 is GTSNPN and CDR2 SVGIG (reference sequence). V lost 5 bases and J lost 7; bases outside the gene matches: 3. The CDR3 covers 13 residues. This chain's CDR3 is CAWGTSGTYTQYF. The DNA of the CDR3 is TGTGCCTGGGGGACTAGCGGGACCTATACGCAGTATTTT.

The chain joins TRBV4-1 to TRBJ2-6, with TRBD1 identical over 9 bases. With V trimmed by 0 bases and J by 0 bases, 6 bases remained unmatched. Germline CDR1 is MGHRA and CDR2 is YSYEKL. The CDR3 is 19 residues long. CDR3 DNA: TGCGCCAGCAGCCAAGATCGGGGGACAGGGTTCTCTGGGGCCAACGTCCTGACTTTC. It encodes CASSQDRGTGFSGANVLTF.

The V gene is TRBV28, the J gene TRBJ1-2; D is perhaps TRBD1 (5 bases). The CDR3 length is 17 residues. The germline CDR1 and CDR2 sequences are MDHEN and SYDVKM. The germline V and J ends were trimmed by 4 bases and 5 bases, with 23 bases remaining between them. The CDR3: CASSSPKIGTDPYGYTF. DNA for the CDR3: TGTGCCAGCAGTTCGCCAAAGATCGGGACGGACCCTTATGGCTACACCTTC.

The chain recombines TRBV5-5 with TRBJ2-1; tentatively, D is TRBD2 (6 bases). CDR1 and CDR2 (germline): SGHKS, YYEKEE (reference sequence). The CDR3 has 15 amino acids. V was clipped by 3 bases and J by 0 bases, with 10 bases between them. CDR3 sequence (DNA): TGTGCCAGCAGCTGGGACTGGAGCTCCTACAATGAGCAGTTCTTC. Amino acids: CASSWDWSSYNEQFF.

This clone was seen a single time. This chain connects TRBV5-1 to TRBJ2-3, with 13 bases lining up with TRBD2. This CDR3 is 17 amino acids long. Trimming took 0 bases from V and 4 from J; bases not matched to a gene: 5. CDR1 is SGHRS and CDR2 is YFSETQ in the germline V gene. CDR3 sequence (DNA): TGCGCCAGCAGCTTGGCTCGGACTAGCGGGAGTTCAGATACGCAGTATTTT. This codes for CASSLARTSGSSDTQYF.

This sequence joins TRBV11-3 and TRBJ2-5, with D uncertain. Germline values: CDR1 SGHNT, CDR2 YENEEA. The V end was cut by 5 bases, the J end by 9 bases, with 13 bases between. There are 12 residues in the CDR3. The CDR3 DNA follows: TGTGCCAGCAGCCCACCTCTGGCCGCCCAGTACTTC. Translation: CASSPPLAAQYF.

This clone is medium-sized by share. The rearrangement uses TRBV15 and TRBJ1-1; D gene uncertain. The germline V gene encodes CDR1 LNHNV and CDR2 YYDKDF (reference sequence). V was trimmed by 6 bases and J by 3 bases, leaving 11 bases between them. The CDR3 has 13 amino acids. The CDR3 loop is CATSVIRDTEAFF. CDR3 in DNA: TGTGCCACCAGTGTCATCCGCGACACTGAAGCTTTCTTT. The full variable domain, in which reference TRBV15 and TRBJ1-1 provide the parts outside the CDR3, is DAMVIQNPRYQVTQFGKPVTLSCSQTLNHNVMYWYQQKSSQAPKLLFHYYDKDFNNEADTPDNFQSRRPNTSFCFLDIRSPGLGDTAMYLCATSVIRDTEAFFGQGTRLTVV.

This chain joins TRBV28 and TRBJ1-5, with 10 positions matching TRBD1. The CDR3 is 14 residues long. Germline V gives CDR1 MDHEN, CDR2 SYDVKM. The V segment lost 6 bases and the J segment 6 bases; nucleotides outside the gene matches: 5. The CDR3 spells CASRTGGAGQPQHF. The CDR3, as DNA: TGTGCCAGCAGGACAGGGGGCGCGGGTCAGCCCCAGCATTTT.

Remarks on this clone: This sample includes further DNA sequences coding for the same CDR3. This chain uses TRBV11-3 with TRBJ2-7; no firm D call. V was cut by 0 bases and J by 0 bases, with 9 bases left in between. The CDR3 totals 15 residues. Per the germline V gene, CDR1 is SGHNT and CDR2 is YENEEA. The DNA of the CDR3 is TGTGCCAGCAGCTTAGAGGCAGGTGACTCCTACGAGCAGTACTTC. Encoded protein: CASSLEAGDSYEQYF.

This clone was detected once. The CDR3 DNA is TGTGCCAGCAGTTTAGTCCAACAGGGGCCTGAAGCTTTCTTT. Translated, it gives CASSLVQQGPEAFF. This chain connects TRBV28 to TRBJ1-1; 7 nucleotides agree with TRBD1. V dropped 2 bases and J dropped 6; count of bases not matched to a gene: 6. Germline V gene data show CDR1 as MDHEN and CDR2 as SYDVKM. This CDR3 is built from 14 residues.

The chain uses TRBV7-9 and TRBJ2-7; perhaps TRBD1 as D (6 bases). V was clipped by 5 bases and J by 2 bases, with 13 bases between them. The germline gives CDR1 SEHNR, CDR2 FQNEAQ (reference sequence). CDR3 size: 14 residues. CDR3 protein: CASSPRTDTYEQYF. The DNA for the CDR3 is TGTGCCAGCAGCCCGAGGACAGACACCTACGAGCAGTACTTC.

The chain joins TRBV21-1 to TRBJ2-7; TRBD2, the table's D call, was not compared with the DNA. TRBV21-1 is an annotated pseudogene. The CDR3 is 14 residues long. The CDR3: CASSKILKIYEQYF. Written as DNA, the CDR3 is TGTGCCAGCAGCAAAATTCTAAAGATCTACGAGCAGTACTTC.

This chain joins TRBV6-6 and TRBJ1-1; 7 bases are shared with TRBD1. Trimming took 1 base from V and 7 from J; bases not matched to a gene: 3. Germline V gene data show CDR1 as MNHNY and CDR2 as SVGAGI (reference sequence). CDR3 length equals 13 residues. The CDR3, as DNA: TGTGCCAGCAGTTACTGGGACAGCCGTGAAGCTTTCTTT. Its translation: CASSYWDSREAFF.

This chain connects TRBV29-1 to TRBJ1-1; possibly TRBD1 for D (5 bases). CDR3 length: 14 amino acids. CDR1 and CDR2 (germline): SQVTM, ANQGSEA. V gave up 8 bases and J gave up 0 bases, with 16 bases separating them. CDR3 DNA sequence: TGCAGCTCCCAGCAGGGAGGGGTGAACACTGAAGCTTTCTTT. Protein: CSSQQGGVNTEAFF. Full variable domain (remainder filled in from reference TRBV29-1 and TRBJ1-1): SAVISQKPSRDICQRGTSLTIQCQVDSQVTMMFWYRQQPGQSLTLIATANQGSEATYESGFVIDKFPISRPNLTFSTLTVSNMSPEDSSIYLCSSQQGGVNTEAFFGQGTRLTVV.

The chain carries TRBV18 and TRBJ2-4, with D maybe TRBD2 (6 bases). The CDR3 length is 15 residues. The germline V gene has CDR1 KGHSH and CDR2 LQKENI. V gave up 4 bases and J gave up 6 bases, with 16 bases separating them. CDR3 in DNA: TGTGCCAGCTCACAACTTGGGGACGGGGGAAACATTCAGTACTTC. It yields the protein CASSQLGDGGNIQYF. Together with reference TRBV18 and TRBJ2-4, the CDR3 gives the full variable domain: NAGVMQNPRHLVRRRGQEARLRCSPMKGHSHVYWYRQLPEEGLKFMVYLQKENIIDESGMPKERFSAEFPKEGPSILRIQQVVRGDSAAYFCASSQLGDGGNIQYFGAGTRLSVL.

This clone came up a few times. The chain couples TRBV6-4 to TRBJ1-2; D is unresolved. V gave up 4 bases and J gave up 6 bases, with 9 bases separating them. Germline V lookup: CDR1 MRHNA, CDR2 SNTAGT. The CDR3 consists of 12 residues. CDR3 amino acids: CASSGRFDGYTF. The CDR3 DNA follows: TGTGCCAGCAGTGGCCGGTTCGATGGCTACACCTTC.

This clone was picked up a small number of times. The genes are TRBV10-2 and TRBJ2-5; 8 nucleotides agree with TRBD1. V was clipped by 6 bases and J by 5 bases; unmatched bases: 5. Germline CDR1 reads WSHSY; CDR2 reads SAAADI. The CDR3 spans 13 residues. CDR3 coding DNA: TGCGCCAGCAGCCTAACAGGGGGGGAGACCCAGTACTTC. It encodes CASSLTGGETQYF.

CDR3 in DNA: TGTGCCAGCCGAAGCGGGGAAGAGGCAGATACGCAGTATTTT. As protein: CASRSGEEADTQYF. The V call is TRBV6-4, the J call TRBJ2-3; TRBD2 matches at 7 bases. Germline CDR1 reads MRHNA; CDR2 reads SNTAGT. The V segment lost 8 bases and the J segment 4 bases; nucleotides outside the gene matches: 9. This CDR3 region has 14 residues.

The chain links TRBV6-1 to TRBJ1-1; the D gene is possibly TRBD1 (6 bases). The CDR3 extends over 15 amino acids. The germline V gene encodes CDR1 MNHNS and CDR2 SASEGT. Trimming pared 5 bases from V and 1 base from J, leaving 14 bases between. CDR3 nucleotide sequence: TGTGCCAGCAGTCCTAGACAGGCGCAGAACACTGAAGCTTTCTTT. The encoded protein is CASSPRQAQNTEAFF.

This clone was seen a few times. The chain combines TRBV28 with TRBJ2-3; tentatively, D is TRBD2 (7 bases). V gave up 3 bases and J gave up 2 bases, with 12 bases separating them. The CDR3 is 15 amino acids. The germline V gene encodes CDR1 MDHEN and CDR2 SYDVKM. CDR3 in amino acids: CASSFHRGATDTQYF. The CDR3 coding sequence is TGTGCCAGCAGTTTTCACCGGGGGGCCACAGATACGCAGTATTTT.

The V call is TRBV6-1, the J call TRBJ1-5; 7 bases are shared with TRBD1. The CDR3 length is 14 residues. V lost 4 bases and J lost 2; bases outside the gene matches: 2. The germline V gene encodes CDR1 MNHNS and CDR2 SASEGT. In DNA, the CDR3 is TGTGCCAGCAGTGCCGGACAGGGCAATCAGCCCCAGCATTTT. This gives the protein CASSAGQGNQPQHF.